The rows below give T cell receptor beta chains drawn from one sample of a study of spatial heterogeneity in lung cancer. TCRdb analysed the 5' RACE reads with MiXCR anew, one entry per CDR3 protein. Of about 120,000 distinct CDR3 sequences listed, more than 10% are singletons. Sequences were derived from PBMCs, sampled at follow-up. These receptors were collected from a male donor with early-stage non-small cell lung cancer. CDR3s include the opening cysteine and the closing phenylalanine or tryptophan. A D gene is named only where the DNA matches it firmly. Expanded clones get a size class; other rows say once, few or many, or leave the size out.

CDR3 protein: CASSHRQFSGNTIYF
CDR3 DNA: TGTGCCAGCAGCCATCGTCAGTTCTCTGGAAACACCATATATTTT
clone size: few
V gene: TRBV3-1
D gene: .
J gene: TRBJ1-3

CDR3 protein: CASSPREVGELFF
CDR3 DNA: TGTGCCAGCAGCCCCCGGGAAGTCGGGGAGCTGTTTTTT
clone size: many
V gene: TRBV11-2
D gene: .
J gene: TRBJ2-2

CDR3 protein: CASSRFQLEETQYF
CDR3 DNA: TGTGCCAGCAGTCGTTTTCAGCTTGAAGAGACCCAGTACTTC
clone size: .
V gene: TRBV6-2/TRBV6-3
D gene: .
J gene: TRBJ2-5

CDR3 protein: CASSGYNEQFF
CDR3 DNA: TGTGCCAGCAGTGGCTACAATGAGCAGTTCTTC
clone size: few
V gene: TRBV12-3/TRBV12-4
D gene: .
J gene: TRBJ2-1

CDR3 protein: CSARAADRGGTEAFF
CDR3 DNA: TGCAGTGCTAGAGCGGCGGACAGGGGGGGGACTGAAGCTTTCTTT
clone size: .
V gene: TRBV20-1
D gene: TRBD1
J gene: TRBJ1-1

CDR3 protein: CATLGGDQPQHF
CDR3 DNA: TGTGCCACCCTCGGGGGGGATCAGCCCCAGCATTTT
clone size: few
V gene: TRBV28
D gene: .
J gene: TRBJ1-5

CDR3 protein: CASSLPKGPATNEKLFF
CDR3 DNA: TGCGCCAGCAGCTTGCCAAAGGGCCCTGCAACTAATGAAAAACTGTTTTTT
clone size: .
V gene: TRBV5-1
D gene: .
J gene: TRBJ1-4

CDR3 protein: CASSRQGGEQYF
CDR3 DNA: TGTGCCAGCAGTCGACAGGGCGGCGAGCAGTACTTC
clone size: many
V gene: TRBV12-3/TRBV12-4
D gene: TRBD1
J gene: TRBJ2-7

CDR3 protein: CAISDIATSRAYNEQFF
CDR3 DNA: TGTGCCATCAGTGATATAGCGACTAGTCGGGCCTACAATGAGCAGTTCTTC
clone size: many
V gene: TRBV10-3
D gene: .
J gene: TRBJ2-1

CDR3 protein: CDWTRDNGYTF
CDR3 DNA: TGTGACTGGACCAGGGATAATGGCTACACCTTC
clone size: once
V gene: TRBV30
D gene: .
J gene: TRBJ1-2

CDR3 protein: CASTKKGGEKLFF
CDR3 DNA: TGTGCCAGCACTAAAAAGGGTGGTGAAAAACTGTTTTTT
clone size: .
V gene: TRBV2
D gene: .
J gene: TRBJ1-4

CDR3 protein: CAIRRQDTVNTEAFF
CDR3 DNA: TGTGCCATCAGGCGGCAGGATACGGTGAACACTGAAGCTTTCTTT
clone size: .
V gene: TRBV10-3
D gene: .
J gene: TRBJ1-1

CDR3 protein: CASSGIAGGINTGELFF
CDR3 DNA: TGTGCCAGCAGCGGTATAGCGGGGGGAATCAACACCGGGGAGCTGTTTTTT
clone size: .
V gene: TRBV9
D gene: TRBD2
J gene: TRBJ2-2

CDR3 protein: CASSLMGQPQHF
CDR3 DNA: TGTGCCAGCAGCTTAATGGGTCAGCCCCAGCATTTT
clone size: .
V gene: TRBV7-2
D gene: .
J gene: TRBJ1-5

CDR3 protein: CASTPGTSGSNEQFF
CDR3 DNA: TGCGCCAGCACCCCCGGGACTAGCGGTTCCAATGAGCAGTTCTTC
clone size: few
V gene: TRBV4-1
D gene: TRBD2
J gene: TRBJ2-1

CDR3 protein: CASSLSGSGNSPLHF
CDR3 DNA: TGTGCCAGCAGTTTATCCGGTTCAGGGAATTCACCCCTCCACTTT
clone size: many
V gene: TRBV6-6
D gene: .
J gene: TRBJ1-6

CDR3 protein: CASSPEGARETQYF
CDR3 DNA: TGTGCCAGCAGCCCTGAGGGGGCGAGAGAGACCCAGTACTTC
clone size: many
V gene: TRBV7-9
D gene: TRBD1
J gene: TRBJ2-5

CDR3 protein: CASRVTDNTEAFF
CDR3 DNA: TGTGCCAGCAGGGTGACAGATAACACTGAAGCTTTCTTT
clone size: .
V gene: TRBV12-3/TRBV12-4
D gene: .
J gene: TRBJ1-1

CDR3 protein: CASSSGGWDSPLHF
CDR3 DNA: TGTGCCAGCAGTTCAGGAGGGTGGGATTCACCCCTCCACTTT
clone size: many
V gene: TRBV6-6
D gene: .
J gene: TRBJ1-6

CDR3 protein: CASSWGTVKENQYF
CDR3 DNA: TGTGCCAGCAGCTGGGGGACAGTCAAAGAGAACCAGTACTTC
clone size: many
V gene: TRBV7-8
D gene: TRBD1
J gene: TRBJ2-5

CDR3 protein: CASSFRLAAYNEQFF
CDR3 DNA: TGTGCCAGCAGCTTCCGACTAGCGGCCTACAATGAGCAGTTCTTC
clone size: .
V gene: TRBV7-8
D gene: TRBD2
J gene: TRBJ2-1

CDR3 protein: CASSLGARIGQYF
CDR3 DNA: TGTGCCAGCAGCTTAGGGGCACGGATTGGGCAGTACTTC
clone size: many
V gene: TRBV7-2
D gene: .
J gene: TRBJ2-7

CDR3 protein: CASSYWPPRVVGGYTF
CDR3 DNA: TGTGCCAGCAGTTACTGGCCACCGAGGGTAGTAGGAGGCTACACCTTC
clone size: many
V gene: TRBV6-5
D gene: .
J gene: TRBJ1-2

CDR3 protein: CASSPGTEYSPLHF
CDR3 DNA: TGTGCCAGCAGCCCCGGGACGGAATATTCACCCCTCCACTTT
clone size: .
V gene: TRBV12-3/TRBV12-4
D gene: .
J gene: TRBJ1-6

CDR3 protein: CAWSTMQTRGPKYGYTF
CDR3 DNA: TGTGCCTGGAGTACTATGCAGACCAGGGGGCCAAAGTATGGCTACACCTTC
clone size: many
V gene: TRBV30
D gene: TRBD1
J gene: TRBJ1-2

CDR3 protein: CASSSLGQGNNEQFF
CDR3 DNA: TGTGCCAGCAGTTCGTTAGGGCAGGGCAACAATGAGCAGTTCTTC
clone size: few
V gene: TRBV2
D gene: .
J gene: TRBJ2-1

CDR3 protein: CASSRGQVQSSYEQYF
CDR3 DNA: TGTGCCAGCAGCCGCGGACAGGTCCAGAGCTCCTACGAGCAGTACTTC
clone size: many
V gene: TRBV7-8
D gene: TRBD1
J gene: TRBJ2-7

CDR3 protein: CASSLDPGMTNEKLFF
CDR3 DNA: TGCGCCAGCAGCTTGGACCCAGGGATGACTAATGAAAAACTGTTTTTT
clone size: few
V gene: TRBV5-1
D gene: .
J gene: TRBJ1-4

CDR3 protein: CASSSSGGNTIYF
CDR3 DNA: TGCGCCAGCAGCTCGTCGGGGGGAAACACCATATATTTT
clone size: few
V gene: TRBV5-1
D gene: .
J gene: TRBJ1-3

CDR3 protein: CASSLVPHSGGATKNIQYF
CDR3 DNA: TGTGCCAGCAGCTTGGTCCCCCATAGCGGGGGTGCGACCAAAAACATTCAGTACTTC
clone size: .
V gene: TRBV7-3
D gene: TRBD2
J gene: TRBJ2-4

CDR3 protein: CSAREAGIYTEAFF
CDR3 DNA: TGCAGTGCTAGAGAGGCAGGGATTTACACTGAAGCTTTCTTT
clone size: .
V gene: TRBV20-1
D gene: .
J gene: TRBJ1-1

CDR3 protein: CASTPGWGAADTQYF
CDR3 DNA: TGTGCCAGTACCCCGGGTTGGGGGGCCGCAGATACGCAGTATTTT
clone size: once
V gene: TRBV19
D gene: .
J gene: TRBJ2-3

CDR3 protein: CASSLLDQPQHF
CDR3 DNA: TGTGCCAGCAGCTTATTGGATCAGCCCCAGCATTTT
clone size: .
V gene: TRBV7-6
D gene: .
J gene: TRBJ1-5

CDR3 protein: CASSLVVVNTEAFF
CDR3 DNA: TGTGCCAGCAGCTTGGTGGTAGTGAACACTGAAGCTTTCTTT
clone size: .
V gene: TRBV5-6
D gene: .
J gene: TRBJ1-1

CDR3 protein: CASSPDRARMETQYF
CDR3 DNA: TGTGCCAGCAGTCCCGACAGGGCACGTATGGAGACCCAGTACTTC
clone size: .
V gene: TRBV6-5
D gene: TRBD1
J gene: TRBJ2-5

CDR3 protein: CASSPQGETQYF
CDR3 DNA: TGTGCCAGCAGCCCACAAGGCGAGACCCAGTACTTC
clone size: many
V gene: TRBV4-1
D gene: .
J gene: TRBJ2-5

CDR3 protein: CASSIDSYEQYF
CDR3 DNA: TGTGCCAGCAGCATCGACTCCTACGAGCAGTACTTC
clone size: few
V gene: TRBV5-4
D gene: .
J gene: TRBJ2-7

CDR3 protein: CSVERMAGELFF
CDR3 DNA: TGCAGCGTTGAACGTATGGCCGGGGAGCTGTTTTTT
clone size: .
V gene: TRBV29-1
D gene: .
J gene: TRBJ2-2

CDR3 protein: CASRGWSSYNEQFF
CDR3 DNA: TGTGCCAGCAGAGGGTGGAGCTCCTACAATGAGCAGTTCTTC
clone size: .
V gene: TRBV6-2/TRBV6-3
D gene: .
J gene: TRBJ2-1

CDR3 protein: CAISEKGQGEKLFF
CDR3 DNA: TGTGCCATCAGTGAAAAGGGACAAGGGGAAAAACTGTTTTTT
clone size: many
V gene: TRBV10-3
D gene: .
J gene: TRBJ1-4

CDR3 protein: CASSLALLRTGAGNEQFF
CDR3 DNA: TGTGCCAGCAGCTTAGCACTCCTCAGGACAGGGGCCGGCAATGAGCAGTTCTTC
clone size: many
V gene: TRBV11-1
D gene: TRBD1
J gene: TRBJ2-1

CDR3 protein: CASTQGHPLYGYTF
CDR3 DNA: TGTGCCAGCACCCAAGGACACCCTCTCTATGGCTACACCTTC
clone size: .
V gene: TRBV6-5
D gene: .
J gene: TRBJ1-2

CDR3 protein: CASNLAGANVLTF
CDR3 DNA: TGTGCCAGCAATCTAGCGGGGGCCAACGTCCTGACTTTC
clone size: few
V gene: TRBV28
D gene: .
J gene: TRBJ2-6

CDR3 protein: CASSLVGPHEQYF
CDR3 DNA: TGTGCCAGCAGCTTAGTCGGACCCCACGAGCAGTACTTC
clone size: .
V gene: TRBV7-8
D gene: .
J gene: TRBJ2-7

CDR3 protein: CASTLDRGNYNEQFF
CDR3 DNA: TGTGCCAGCACCCTCGACAGGGGCAATTACAATGAGCAGTTCTTC
clone size: many
V gene: TRBV12-3/TRBV12-4
D gene: TRBD1
J gene: TRBJ2-1

CDR3 protein: CASSVVAGAEQYF
CDR3 DNA: TGTGCCAGCAGCGTAGTGGCAGGTGCCGAGCAGTACTTC
clone size: many
V gene: TRBV9
D gene: .
J gene: TRBJ2-7

CDR3 protein: CASSPQGRSVGNTIYF
CDR3 DNA: TGTGCCAGCAGCCCACAGGGGCGGTCAGTTGGAAACACCATATATTTT
clone size: .
V gene: TRBV6-5
D gene: TRBD1
J gene: TRBJ1-3

CDR3 protein: CASSPRTGGQYGYTF
CDR3 DNA: TGTGCCAGCAGTCCTAGGACAGGCGGACAGTATGGCTACACCTTC
clone size: .
V gene: TRBV27
D gene: TRBD1
J gene: TRBJ1-2

CDR3 protein: CASIRGGRDTEAFF
CDR3 DNA: TGTGCCAGCATTAGAGGCGGGAGGGACACTGAAGCTTTCTTT
clone size: .
V gene: TRBV6-1
D gene: .
J gene: TRBJ1-1

CDR3 protein: CASSRLTSGELFF
CDR3 DNA: TGTGCCAGCAGTCGACTGACCTCCGGGGAGCTGTTTTTT
clone size: .
V gene: TRBV12-3/TRBV12-4
D gene: .
J gene: TRBJ2-2

CDR3 protein: CASSAHRTGDYEQYF
CDR3 DNA: TGTGCCAGCAGCGCCCACCGGACAGGCGACTACGAGCAGTACTTC
clone size: few
V gene: TRBV21-1
D gene: .
J gene: TRBJ2-7

CDR3 protein: CASSEATGGLYF
CDR3 DNA: TGCGCCAGCAGCGAAGCTACAGGGGGCCTGTACTTC
clone size: many
V gene: TRBV5-1
D gene: TRBD1
J gene: TRBJ2-7